One and the same sample provided the 13 T cell receptor beta chains below, sequenced in a study of blood T cell repertoires in COVID-19. Repertoires were generated with immunoSEQ multiplex PCR, while TCRdb's copy carries only in-frame clones and drops some. The table has about 160,000 clones, about 92% seen once. Sequencing was done on a sample of peripheral blood. Receptors originate from a man between 25 and 39 years old with COVID-19, enrolled during active disease.

The chain employs TRBV5-1 and TRBJ2-6, with 8 nucleotides matching TRBD1. V trimming: 4 bases; J trimming: 2 bases; junction bases outside the gene matches: 5. Germline values: CDR1 SGHRS, CDR2 YFSETQ. This CDR3 is built from 16 residues. This CDR3 reads CASSPRTGTGANVLTF. CDR3 DNA sequence: TGCGCCAGCAGCCCGCGGACAGGGACTGGGGCCAACGTCCTGACTTTC. Combining the CDR3 with reference TRBV5-1 and TRBJ2-6 gives the whole variable domain KAGVTQTPRYLIKTRGQQVTLSCSPISGHRSVSWYQQTPGQGLQFLFEYFSETQRNKGNFPGRFSGRQFSNSRSEMNVSTLELGDSALYLCASSPRTGTGANVLTFGAGSRLTVL.

The genes are TRBV4-1 and TRBJ2-1, with a possible D match to TRBD2 (6 bases). CDR3 length equals 14 residues. Per germline, CDR1 MGHRA and CDR2 YSYEKL. V lost 6 bases and J 10 bases, leaving 19 bases between the germline ends. As DNA, the CDR3 is TGCGCCAGCAGTCGAGCGGGCGGAGGGTACGAGCAGTTCTTC. Protein product: CASSRAGGGYEQFF.

This chain's CDR3 is CASKLRGETEAFF. DNA of the CDR3: TGTGCCAGCAAACTCAGGGGGGAAACTGAAGCTTTCTTT. This chain joins TRBV25-1 and TRBJ1-1; TRBD1 aligns across 7 bases. CDR3 length: 13 residues. The V and J ends lost 7 bases and 5 bases, in that order; junction bases with no gene match: 7. The germline V gene encodes CDR1 MGHDK and CDR2 SYGVNS.

The V and J genes are TRBV5-1 and TRBJ1-1; D is ambiguous. Germline lookup yields CDR1 SGHRS and CDR2 YFSETQ. This CDR3 is built from 13 residues. V was trimmed by 0 bases and J by 7 bases, leaving 10 bases between them. CDR3 sequence reads: CASSLGRGDEAFF. CDR3 nucleotide sequence: TGCGCCAGCAGCTTGGGGCGGGGAGATGAAGCTTTCTTT.

This chain connects TRBV5-6 to TRBJ1-1; 9 nucleotides agree with TRBD1. V lost 4 bases and J lost 1; bases outside the gene matches: 11. CDR3 length: 17 residues. Per germline, CDR1 SGHDT and CDR2 YYEEEE. As DNA, the CDR3 is TGTGCCAGCAGCGTACTACAGGGGGCGATTTGGAACACTGAAGCTTTCTTT. Translating gives CASSVLQGAIWNTEAFF.

This chain connects TRBV9 to TRBJ2-1; weak D call: TRBD2 (6 bases). CDR1 and CDR2 (germline): SGDLS, YYNGEE. The CDR3 runs 14 residues. The ends were cut back, 3 bases at V and 4 bases at J, with 11 bases in the middle. The CDR3, as DNA: TGTGCCAGCAGCGCCGGGACTCTTTACAATGAGCAGTTCTTC. Translating gives CASSAGTLYNEQFF.

The V call is TRBV3-1 (or the pseudogene TRBV3-2), the J call TRBJ1-2; TRBD1 matches 10 bases. The CDR3 has 16 residues. J was trimmed by 6 bases and V by 1 base; bases with no gene match: 8. CDR1 is LGHDT, CDR2 YNNKEL, per germline (reference sequence). The CDR3 DNA sequence: TGTGCCAGCAGCCAAGCCCTCCGGGGACAGGGGAATGGCTACACCTTC. The encoded protein is CASSQALRGQGNGYTF.

The V gene is TRBV7-2, the J gene TRBJ1-2, with 10 bases fitting TRBD1. With V trimmed by 4 bases and J by 4 bases, 9 bases remained unmatched. Germline CDR1 SGHTA, CDR2 FQGNSA. The CDR3 is 16 residues long. The CDR3 nucleotides read TGTGCCAGCAGCTCTCCACCGGGACAGGGGCTCTATGGCTACACCTTC. It yields the protein CASSSPPGQGLYGYTF.

The chain links TRBV5-4 to TRBJ2-7; possible D gene TRBD1, 5 bases. Trimming took 2 bases from V and 3 from J, leaving 15 bases between them. The CDR3 totals 15 residues. Germline V gene data show CDR1 as SGHNT and CDR2 as YYREEE (reference sequence). CDR3 in amino acids: CASSLRQGGRYEQYF. The CDR3 bases are TGTGCCAGCAGCTTAAGGCAGGGTGGCCGCTACGAGCAGTACTTC.

This rearrangement joins TRBV7-3 to TRBJ2-3; TRBD1 matches 9 bases. V shed 3 bases and J 3 bases; nucleotides not matched to a gene: 4. The CDR3 extends over 15 amino acids. CDR1 is SGHTA and CDR2 is FQGTGA in the germline V gene. CDR3 residues: CASSFGQGPTDTQYF. The CDR3 bases are TGTGCCAGCAGCTTCGGACAGGGGCCGACAGATACGCAGTATTTT.

This chain connects TRBV7-3 to TRBJ1-4, with TRBD1 as a possible D gene (6 bases). Germline CDR1 reads SGHTA; CDR2 reads FQGTGA. V lost 1 base to trimming and J lost 2 bases, with 8 bases between them. The CDR3 is 15 amino acids. The DNA for the CDR3 is TGTGCCAGCAGCTTAAGGGGGGGCACTAATGAAAAACTGTTTTTT. It is translated as CASSLRGGTNEKLFF.

V gene TRBV6-1 combines with J gene TRBJ2-7; the D gene is possibly TRBD1 (6 bases). Germline CDR1 and CDR2: MNHNS and SASEGT. The V end was cut by 2 bases, the J end by 0 bases, with 11 bases between. This CDR3 is built from 15 residues. The CDR3 reads CASSEKQDSSYEQYF. In DNA form, the CDR3 reads TGTGCCAGCAGTGAAAAGCAGGACAGCTCCTACGAGCAGTACTTC.

This sequence joins TRBV29-1 and TRBJ1-3, with TRBD1 identical over 9 bases. Looked up from germline, CDR1 is SQVTM and CDR2 is ANQGSEA. This CDR3 region has 14 residues. The trim removed 6 bases at V and 1 base at J, leaving 4 bases unmatched. The CDR3, as DNA: TGCAGCGTAGTAGGGACAGGGTCTGGAAACACCATATATTTT. It encodes CSVVGTGSGNTIYF.